These T cell receptor beta chains were read from a single sample in a study of OX40 agonist ivuxolimab in advanced cancers. This table comes from immunoSEQ multiplex PCR, and its TCRdb copy is limited to in-frame clones, with some not included. The sample records about 96,000 clones, around 91% being singletons. The sample in question was CD4+ or CD8+ T cells sorted from blood, obtained in a trial of the OX40 agonist ivuxolimab. These receptors came from an adult with an advanced solid tumor such as melanoma, head and neck, liver or kidney cancer. The CDR3 runs from the conserved cysteine through the conserved F or W. The order of the fields is D gene, CDR3 length, clone size, V gene, J gene, CDR3 DNA, CDR3 protein. The D gene is left open where the match is weak. Clone size is not always given. Where it is, it says once, few, many or a class for expanded clones.

d_call: -; cdr3_length: 14; clone_size: -; v_call: TRBV7-2; j_call: TRBJ1-2; cdr3_nt: TGTGCCAGCAGCTTGGCTCAGGCCCCCTATGGCTACACCTTC; cdr3_aa: CASSLAQAPYGYTF
d_call: -; cdr3_length: 13; clone_size: -; v_call: TRBV30; j_call: TRBJ1-5; cdr3_nt: TGTGCCTGGGACACTCACAGGGATCAGCCCCAGCATTTT; cdr3_aa: CAWDTHRDQPQHF
d_call: -; cdr3_length: 15; clone_size: -; v_call: TRBV15; j_call: TRBJ1-2; cdr3_nt: TGTGCCACCAGGCACACAGGAACCCAAACCTATGGCTACACCTTC; cdr3_aa: CATRHTGTQTYGYTF
d_call: -; cdr3_length: 16; clone_size: few; v_call: TRBV7-2; j_call: TRBJ1-2; cdr3_nt: TGTGCCAGCAGCTTTTCAAGGCAGACTTCTAACTATGGCTACACCTTC; cdr3_aa: CASSFSRQTSNYGYTF
d_call: -; cdr3_length: 15; clone_size: -; v_call: TRBV18; j_call: TRBJ2-1; cdr3_nt: TGTGCCAGCTCACCGGGTCTTACTTCCCGAAATGAGCAGTTCTTC; cdr3_aa: CASSPGLTSRNEQFF
d_call: TRBD2; cdr3_length: 18; clone_size: -; v_call: TRBV11-3; j_call: TRBJ2-3; cdr3_nt: TGTGCCAGCAGCTCGCGGACTAGCGGGAGTTTTGGAGCAGATACGCAGTATTTT; cdr3_aa: CASSSRTSGSFGADTQYF
d_call: -; cdr3_length: 13; clone_size: -; v_call: TRBV29-1; j_call: TRBJ2-5; cdr3_nt: TGCAGCGTTGAAACCCCCGGGTTAAAGACCCAGTACTTC; cdr3_aa: CSVETPGLKTQYF
d_call: -; cdr3_length: 11; clone_size: -; v_call: TRBV6-5; j_call: TRBJ2-2; cdr3_nt: TGTGCCAGCACACGGGGAGGGGAGCTGTTTTTT; cdr3_aa: CASTRGGELFF
d_call: -; cdr3_length: 14; clone_size: -; v_call: TRBV11-3; j_call: TRBJ1-2; cdr3_nt: TGTGCCAGCAGCTTTACTCCGGACCACTATGGCTACACCTTC; cdr3_aa: CASSFTPDHYGYTF
d_call: -; cdr3_length: 15; clone_size: few; v_call: TRBV27; j_call: TRBJ1-1; cdr3_nt: TGTGCCAGCAGTTTATCAGGCAGGGAAGTCACTGAAGCTTTCTTT; cdr3_aa: CASSLSGREVTEAFF
d_call: TRBD2; cdr3_length: 15; clone_size: once; v_call: TRBV19; j_call: TRBJ2-2; cdr3_nt: TGTGCCAGTGGCACCCCGCGGGAGGGAACCGGGGAGCTGTTTTTT; cdr3_aa: CASGTPREGTGELFF
d_call: -; cdr3_length: 16; clone_size: -; v_call: TRBV30; j_call: TRBJ2-2; cdr3_nt: TGTGCCTGGAGTACCCTCGGGCGGGGTGACACCGGGGAGCTGTTTTTT; cdr3_aa: CAWSTLGRGDTGELFF
d_call: -; cdr3_length: 15; clone_size: -; v_call: TRBV28; j_call: TRBJ2-2; cdr3_nt: TGTGCCAGCAGTTCGCGCCGGTCTTCCACCGGGGAGCTGTTTTTT; cdr3_aa: CASSSRRSSTGELFF
d_call: -; cdr3_length: 13; clone_size: -; v_call: TRBV18; j_call: TRBJ2-7; cdr3_nt: TGTGCCAGCTCACCACCTACAGGCTACGAGCAGTACTTC; cdr3_aa: CASSPPTGYEQYF
d_call: TRBD1; cdr3_length: 13; clone_size: -; v_call: TRBV7-3; j_call: TRBJ1-1; cdr3_nt: TGTGCCAGCAGCGCGGACAGGGTAACTGAAGCTTTCTTT; cdr3_aa: CASSADRVTEAFF
d_call: TRBD2; cdr3_length: 15; clone_size: -; v_call: TRBV7-9; j_call: TRBJ2-7; cdr3_nt: TGTGCCAGCAGCATCACTAGCGGGAGAAACTACGAGCAGTACTTC; cdr3_aa: CASSITSGRNYEQYF
d_call: -; cdr3_length: 15; clone_size: -; v_call: TRBV5-1; j_call: TRBJ2-1; cdr3_nt: TGCGCCAGCAGCGCACAGGGATGGACCTACAATGAGCAGTTCTTC; cdr3_aa: CASSAQGWTYNEQFF
d_call: -; cdr3_length: 14; clone_size: -; v_call: TRBV5-1; j_call: TRBJ1-2; cdr3_nt: TGCGCCAGCAGCTTGGCCGAGGCAGGGGATGGCTACACCTTC; cdr3_aa: CASSLAEAGDGYTF
d_call: TRBD1; cdr3_length: 18; clone_size: -; v_call: TRBV11-3; j_call: TRBJ2-3; cdr3_nt: TGTGCCAGCAGCTTGGGGACAGGGTCCCCAACTCGCACAGATACGCAGTATTTT; cdr3_aa: CASSLGTGSPTRTDTQYF
d_call: -; cdr3_length: 15; clone_size: -; v_call: TRBV7-9; j_call: TRBJ1-5; cdr3_nt: TGTGCCAGCAGCTTAGCTGGGCATAGCAATCAGCCCCAGCATTTT; cdr3_aa: CASSLAGHSNQPQHF
d_call: -; cdr3_length: 14; clone_size: once; v_call: TRBV2; j_call: TRBJ1-4; cdr3_nt: TGTGCCAGCAATACCCAGGGCTCGAATGAAAAACTGTTTTTT; cdr3_aa: CASNTQGSNEKLFF
d_call: TRBD2; cdr3_length: 17; clone_size: -; v_call: TRBV28; j_call: TRBJ2-1; cdr3_nt: TGTGCCAGCAGTTTGGGACCCGGGACTAGCGGGAGCGGTGAGCAGTTCTTC; cdr3_aa: CASSLGPGTSGSGEQFF
d_call: TRBD2; cdr3_length: 15; clone_size: -; v_call: TRBV6-5; j_call: TRBJ2-1; cdr3_nt: TGTGCCAGCAGGGAAAGCGGGAGCGGATACAATGAGCAGTTCTTC; cdr3_aa: CASRESGSGYNEQFF
d_call: TRBD2; cdr3_length: 17; clone_size: -; v_call: TRBV7-2; j_call: TRBJ2-3; cdr3_nt: TGTGCCAGCAGCTCGAGACTAGCGGGAGTGGTGTCAGATACGCAGTATTTT; cdr3_aa: CASSSRLAGVVSDTQYF
d_call: -; cdr3_length: 19; clone_size: -; v_call: TRBV19; j_call: TRBJ1-5; cdr3_nt: TGTGCCAGTAGTGATGAGCCATTGGCAGGGTACTATAGCAATCAGCCCCAGCATTTT; cdr3_aa: CASSDEPLAGYYSNQPQHF
d_call: TRBD1; cdr3_length: 13; clone_size: -; v_call: TRBV5-4; j_call: TRBJ2-3; cdr3_nt: TGTGCCAGCAGCTTGACAGGGGGCGTAACGCAGTATTTT; cdr3_aa: CASSLTGGVTQYF
d_call: TRBD1; cdr3_length: 15; clone_size: -; v_call: TRBV28; j_call: TRBJ2-2; cdr3_nt: TGTGCCAGCAGCCGTGGGACAGGGAACACCGGGGAGCTGTTTTTT; cdr3_aa: CASSRGTGNTGELFF
d_call: -; cdr3_length: 15; clone_size: -; v_call: TRBV5-1; j_call: TRBJ1-4; cdr3_nt: TGCGCCAGCAGCTTGGGAGATGACGGGTTGGAAAAACTGTTTTTT; cdr3_aa: CASSLGDDGLEKLFF
d_call: -; cdr3_length: 13; clone_size: -; v_call: TRBV7-2; j_call: TRBJ1-1; cdr3_nt: TGTGCCAGCAGCCTCCACGGGACCACTGAAGCTTTCTTT; cdr3_aa: CASSLHGTTEAFF
d_call: TRBD2; cdr3_length: 16; clone_size: once; v_call: TRBV7-3; j_call: TRBJ2-3; cdr3_nt: TGTGCCAGCAGCTCTAGTAGCGGGAGAGGCACAGATACGCAGTATTTT; cdr3_aa: CASSSSSGRGTDTQYF
d_call: TRBD2; cdr3_length: 18; clone_size: -; v_call: TRBV18; j_call: TRBJ2-3; cdr3_nt: TGTGCCAGCTCACCCCTGGGACTAGCGGGAAGACCCACAGATACGCAGTATTTT; cdr3_aa: CASSPLGLAGRPTDTQYF
d_call: -; cdr3_length: 15; clone_size: -; v_call: TRBV28; j_call: TRBJ2-2; cdr3_nt: TGTGCCAGCAGTTTATGGACTCGGGACACCGGGGAGCTGTTTTTT; cdr3_aa: CASSLWTRDTGELFF
d_call: -; cdr3_length: 15; clone_size: -; v_call: TRBV9; j_call: TRBJ2-3; cdr3_nt: TGTGCCAGCAGCGCCTTGGTGCCTAGCACAGATACGCAGTATTTT; cdr3_aa: CASSALVPSTDTQYF
d_call: -; cdr3_length: 15; clone_size: -; v_call: TRBV4-1; j_call: TRBJ2-7; cdr3_nt: TGCGCCAGCAGCCAGATCCGGCGGGGCACCTACGAGCAGTACTTC; cdr3_aa: CASSQIRRGTYEQYF
d_call: -; cdr3_length: 15; clone_size: once; v_call: TRBV5-1; j_call: TRBJ2-2; cdr3_nt: TGCGCCAGCAGCTTGCTGCAGGGGGGCACCGGGGAGCTGTTTTTT; cdr3_aa: CASSLLQGGTGELFF
d_call: -; cdr3_length: 17; clone_size: -; v_call: TRBV21-1; j_call: TRBJ2-1; cdr3_nt: TGTGCCAGCAGCACCGGGACTAGCGGGGGAAATAGTGTTGAGCAGTTCTTC; cdr3_aa: CASSTGTSGGNSVEQFF
d_call: -; cdr3_length: 14; clone_size: -; v_call: TRBV18; j_call: TRBJ2-7; cdr3_nt: TGTGCCAGCTCACCGGGCCTGGGACCCGGCGAGCAGTACTTC; cdr3_aa: CASSPGLGPGEQYF
d_call: -; cdr3_length: 18; clone_size: -; v_call: TRBV10-2; j_call: TRBJ2-2; cdr3_nt: TGCGCCAGCAGTGAGTCGACGATAGCGCCTAGAACCACCGGGGAGCTGTTTTTT; cdr3_aa: CASSESTIAPRTTGELFF
d_call: TRBD1; cdr3_length: 15; clone_size: few; v_call: TRBV4-2; j_call: TRBJ1-5; cdr3_nt: TGTGCCAGCAGCCACTCGGGACAGAGCAATCAGCCCCAGCATTTT; cdr3_aa: CASSHSGQSNQPQHF
d_call: -; cdr3_length: 13; clone_size: -; v_call: TRBV19; j_call: TRBJ2-3; cdr3_nt: TGTGCCAGTAGTGTGTTTAGAGAAGATACGCAGTATTTT; cdr3_aa: CASSVFREDTQYF
d_call: -; cdr3_length: 17; clone_size: -; v_call: TRBV28; j_call: TRBJ2-7; cdr3_nt: TGTGCCAGCAGTTTAGGGCTAGCGACACAAAGTATCTACGAGCAGTACTTC; cdr3_aa: CASSLGLATQSIYEQYF
d_call: -; cdr3_length: 14; clone_size: -; v_call: TRBV7-7; j_call: TRBJ2-5; cdr3_nt: TGTGCTAGCAGCTTAGGGTACTCCCAAGAGACCCAGTACTTC; cdr3_aa: CASSLGYSQETQYF
d_call: -; cdr3_length: 16; clone_size: -; v_call: TRBV7-2; j_call: TRBJ2-3; cdr3_nt: TGTGCCAGCAGCTTAGGGGCCGGGCTCCACACAGATACGCAGTATTTT; cdr3_aa: CASSLGAGLHTDTQYF
d_call: TRBD1; cdr3_length: 16; clone_size: -; v_call: TRBV27; j_call: TRBJ2-7; cdr3_nt: TGTGCCAGCAGTTTAAGTTTAGGACAGGGGGCCTACGAGCAGTACTTC; cdr3_aa: CASSLSLGQGAYEQYF
d_call: -; cdr3_length: 15; clone_size: -; v_call: TRBV11-3; j_call: TRBJ2-3; cdr3_nt: TGTGCCAGCAGCTTGGAGATGGCGGGGACAGATACGCAGTATTTT; cdr3_aa: CASSLEMAGTDTQYF
d_call: -; cdr3_length: 16; clone_size: -; v_call: TRBV11-3; j_call: TRBJ2-6; cdr3_nt: TGTGCCAGCAGCTTGCAGCCTAGCTCTGGGGCCAACGTCCTGACTTTC; cdr3_aa: CASSLQPSSGANVLTF
d_call: -; cdr3_length: 15; clone_size: -; v_call: TRBV27; j_call: TRBJ2-7; cdr3_nt: TGTGCCAGCAGTTTATTTGGGGGCGTTCACTACGAGCAGTACTTC; cdr3_aa: CASSLFGGVHYEQYF